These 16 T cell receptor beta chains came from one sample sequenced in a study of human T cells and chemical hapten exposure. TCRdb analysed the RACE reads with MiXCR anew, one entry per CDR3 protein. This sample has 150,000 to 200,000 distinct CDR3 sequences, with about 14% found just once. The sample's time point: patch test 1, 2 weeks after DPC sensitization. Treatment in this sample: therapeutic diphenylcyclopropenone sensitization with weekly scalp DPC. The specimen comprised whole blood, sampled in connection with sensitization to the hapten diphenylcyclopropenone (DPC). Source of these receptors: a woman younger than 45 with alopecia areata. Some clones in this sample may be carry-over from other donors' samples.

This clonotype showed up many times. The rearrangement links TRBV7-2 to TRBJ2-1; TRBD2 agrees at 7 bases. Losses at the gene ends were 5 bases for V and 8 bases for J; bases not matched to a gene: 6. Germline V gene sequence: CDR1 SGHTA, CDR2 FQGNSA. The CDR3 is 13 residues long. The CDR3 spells CASSRGGWDEQFF. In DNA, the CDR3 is TGTGCCAGCAGCCGGGGAGGGTGGGATGAGCAGTTCTTC.

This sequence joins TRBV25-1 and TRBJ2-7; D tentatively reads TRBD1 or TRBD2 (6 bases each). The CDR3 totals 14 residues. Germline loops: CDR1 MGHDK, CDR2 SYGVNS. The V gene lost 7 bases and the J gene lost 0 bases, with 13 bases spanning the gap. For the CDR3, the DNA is TGTGCCAGCACCCGAGGAGGGGGCTCCTACGAGCAGTACTTC. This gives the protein CASTRGGGSYEQYF.

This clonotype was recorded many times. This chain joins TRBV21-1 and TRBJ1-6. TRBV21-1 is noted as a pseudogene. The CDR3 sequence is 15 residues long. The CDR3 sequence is CASSTPEGVISPLHF. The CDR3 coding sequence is TGTGCCAGCAGCACCCCGGAGGGTGTGATATCACCCCTCCACTTT.

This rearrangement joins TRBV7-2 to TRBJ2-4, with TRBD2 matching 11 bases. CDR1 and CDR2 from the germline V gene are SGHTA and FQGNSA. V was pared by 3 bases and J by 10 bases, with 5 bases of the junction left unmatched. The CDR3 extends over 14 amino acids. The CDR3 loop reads CASSFTGTSGIQYF. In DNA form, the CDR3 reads TGTGCCAGCAGCTTCACCGGGACTAGCGGAATTCAGTACTTC.

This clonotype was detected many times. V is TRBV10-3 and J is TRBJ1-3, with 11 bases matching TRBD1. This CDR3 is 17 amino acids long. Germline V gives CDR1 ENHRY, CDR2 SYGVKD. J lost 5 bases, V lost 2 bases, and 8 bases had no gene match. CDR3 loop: CAISEARTGGGRNTIYF. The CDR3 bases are TGTGCCATCAGTGAGGCTCGGACAGGGGGCGGAAGAAACACCATATATTTT.

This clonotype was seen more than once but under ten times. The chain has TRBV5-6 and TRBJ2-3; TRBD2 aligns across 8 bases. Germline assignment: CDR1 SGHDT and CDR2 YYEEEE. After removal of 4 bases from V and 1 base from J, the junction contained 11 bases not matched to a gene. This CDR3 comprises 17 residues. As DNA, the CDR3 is TGTGCCAGCAGCCTAATCGGGAGGGGCGCGCGCACAGATACGCAGTATTTT. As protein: CASSLIGRGARTDTQYF.

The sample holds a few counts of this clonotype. This CDR3 reads CSVTELAGGGPYEQYF. CDR3 bases: TGCAGCGTCACAGAACTAGCGGGAGGAGGGCCCTACGAGCAGTACTTC. The V gene is TRBV29-1, the J gene TRBJ2-7; the match to TRBD2 covers 12 bases. V was clipped by 6 bases and J by 2 bases; unmatched bases: 11. The CDR3 sequence is 16 residues long. The germline V gene encodes CDR1 SQVTM and CDR2 ANQGSEA.

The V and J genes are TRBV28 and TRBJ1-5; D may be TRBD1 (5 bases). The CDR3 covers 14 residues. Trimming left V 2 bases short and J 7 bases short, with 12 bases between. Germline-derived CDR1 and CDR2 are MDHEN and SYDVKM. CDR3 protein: CASSLSLGTQPQHF. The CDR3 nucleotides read TGTGCCAGCAGTTTAAGTCTGGGGACCCAGCCCCAGCATTTT.

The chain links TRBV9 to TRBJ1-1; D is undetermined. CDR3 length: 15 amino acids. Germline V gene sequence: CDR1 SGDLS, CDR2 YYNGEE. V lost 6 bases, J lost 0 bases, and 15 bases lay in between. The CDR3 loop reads CASIPVYSLNTEAFF. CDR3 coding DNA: TGTGCCAGCATCCCAGTATACAGCTTGAACACTGAAGCTTTCTTT.

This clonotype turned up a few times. As DNA, the CDR3 is TGCAGCGTTGAACTCCAGGCGGGAAACACCATATATTTT. This gives the protein CSVELQAGNTIYF. This chain uses TRBV29-1 with TRBJ1-3; D gene uncertain. CDR1 is SQVTM, CDR2 ANQGSEA, per germline. The V gene lost 2 bases and the J gene lost 4 bases, with 9 bases spanning the gap. This CDR3 comprises 13 residues.

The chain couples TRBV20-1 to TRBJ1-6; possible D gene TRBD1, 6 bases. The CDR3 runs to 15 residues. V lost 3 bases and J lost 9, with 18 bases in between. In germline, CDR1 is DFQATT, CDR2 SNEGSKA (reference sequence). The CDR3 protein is CSARTGADYVSPLHF. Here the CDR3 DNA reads TGCAGTGCTAGGACAGGAGCTGATTATGTTTCACCCCTCCACTTT.

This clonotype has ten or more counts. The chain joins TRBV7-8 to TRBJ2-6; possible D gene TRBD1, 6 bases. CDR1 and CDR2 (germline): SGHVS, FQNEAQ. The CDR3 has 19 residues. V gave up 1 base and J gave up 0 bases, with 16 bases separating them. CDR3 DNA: TGTGCCAGCAGCTTAGTTGGACAGTTTTTAAACTCTGGGGCCAACGTCCTGACTTTC. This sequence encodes CASSLVGQFLNSGANVLTF.

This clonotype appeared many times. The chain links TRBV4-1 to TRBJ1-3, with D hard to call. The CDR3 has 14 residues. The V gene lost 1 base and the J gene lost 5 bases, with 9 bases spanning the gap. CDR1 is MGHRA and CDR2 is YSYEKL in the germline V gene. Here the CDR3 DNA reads TGCGCCAGCAGCCAAGGCGTGGTGAGAAACACCATATATTTT. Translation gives CASSQGVVRNTIYF.

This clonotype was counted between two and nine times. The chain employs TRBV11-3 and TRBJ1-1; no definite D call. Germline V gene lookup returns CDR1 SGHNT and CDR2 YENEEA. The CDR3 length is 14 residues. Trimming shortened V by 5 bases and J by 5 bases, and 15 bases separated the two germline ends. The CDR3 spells CASSPGNSYTEAFF. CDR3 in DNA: TGTGCCAGCAGCCCGGGGAACAGTTATACTGAAGCTTTCTTT.

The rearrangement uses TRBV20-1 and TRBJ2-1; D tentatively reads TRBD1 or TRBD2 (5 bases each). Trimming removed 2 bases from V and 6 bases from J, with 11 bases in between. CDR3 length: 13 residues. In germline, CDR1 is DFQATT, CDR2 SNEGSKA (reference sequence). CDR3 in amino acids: CSARTSGSNEQFF. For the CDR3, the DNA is TGCAGTGCTAGAACGTCAGGGAGCAATGAGCAGTTCTTC.

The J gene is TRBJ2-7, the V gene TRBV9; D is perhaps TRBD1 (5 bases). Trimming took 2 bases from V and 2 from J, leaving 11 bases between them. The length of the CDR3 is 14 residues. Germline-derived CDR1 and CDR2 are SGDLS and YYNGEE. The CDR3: CASSVGQGPYEQYF. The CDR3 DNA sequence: TGTGCCAGCAGCGTTGGTCAGGGCCCCTACGAGCAGTACTTC.